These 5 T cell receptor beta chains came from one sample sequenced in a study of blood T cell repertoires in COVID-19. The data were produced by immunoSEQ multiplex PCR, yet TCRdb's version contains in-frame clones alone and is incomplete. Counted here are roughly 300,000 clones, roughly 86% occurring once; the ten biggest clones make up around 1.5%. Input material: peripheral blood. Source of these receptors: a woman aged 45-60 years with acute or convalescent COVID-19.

The CDR3 nucleotides are TGTGCCAGCAGCTCCTACAGGGCGGGAGGCTACGAGCAGTACTTC. Protein sequence: CASSSYRAGGYEQYF. The rearrangement links TRBV7-8 to TRBJ2-7, with 8 bases that match TRBD2. The V segment lost 4 bases and the J segment 3 bases; nucleotides outside the gene matches: 8. There are 15 residues in the CDR3. Germline lookup yields CDR1 SGHVS and CDR2 FQNEAQ. Full variable domain (rest looked up from reference TRBV7-8 and TRBJ2-7): GAGVSQSPRYKVAKRGQDVALRCDPISGHVSLFWYQQALGQGPEFLTYFQNEAQLDKSGLPSDRFFAERPEGSVSTLKIQRTQQEDSAVYLCASSSYRAGGYEQYFGPGTRLTVT.

The CDR3 spells CATTHAGFSSSYEQYF. The DNA for the CDR3 is TGTGCCACCACTCACGCGGGTTTTTCTTCCTCCTACGAGCAGTACTTC. V and J are TRBV28 and TRBJ2-7, with TRBD2 as a possible D gene (5 bases). Germline V gene data show CDR1 as MDHEN and CDR2 as SYDVKM. V was trimmed by 10 bases and J by 0 bases, leaving 22 bases between them. The CDR3 is 16 amino acids.

The CDR3 DNA sequence: TGTGCCAGCAGTACTCGCAGACTCCCGGGGAGCACAGATACGCAGTATTTT. This translates into CASSTRRLPGSTDTQYF. The genes are TRBV28 and TRBJ2-3; weak D call: TRBD2 (5 bases). CDR3 size: 17 residues. The germline V gene has CDR1 MDHEN and CDR2 SYDVKM. Trimming stripped 5 bases from V and 0 bases from J, with 18 bases between.

Written as DNA, the CDR3 is TGTGCCAGCAGATACGGCCCAGGAGAGACCCAGTACTTC. Translation gives CASRYGPGETQYF. This sequence joins TRBV12-3 or TRBV12-4 and TRBJ2-5; D uncertain. V dropped 6 bases and J dropped 4 bases, with 12 bases sitting between them. The CDR3 has 13 residues.

The CDR3 nucleotides are TGTGCATCGCAGCCGCAGGGCAGGGGTCAGCCCCAGCATTTT. It is translated as CASQPQGRGQPQHF. The chain links TRBV2 to TRBJ1-5; TRBD1 is a possible D gene (6 bases). The CDR3 runs to 14 residues. Germline loops: CDR1 SNHLY, CDR2 FYNNEI.